The 10 T cell receptor beta chains below were found in one sample sequenced in a study of tumor-infiltrating lymphocytes in localized non-small cell lung cancer (dated by TCRdb to about 2021). The library came from the immunoSEQ multiplex PCR assay. What TCRdb holds here is the immuneACCESS table cut down to in-frame rearrangements. Part of the clones is not present; checked against another copy, under half of the missing clones reflect an unresolved V gene, and the others are unexplained. The sample profile shows fewer than 20,000 clones; roughly 79% of them were found once. In total, the top ten clones hold 4% to 5% of the sample. Sequenced sample: lung tumor tissue. These receptors were obtained from a human donor with non-small cell lung cancer.

This clone occurred a few times. The genes are TRBV2 and TRBJ2-7; D is unresolved. Trimming left V 4 bases short and J 4 bases short, with 8 bases between. This CDR3 comprises 12 residues. CDR1 and CDR2 from the germline V gene are SNHLY and FYNNEI. CDR3 nucleotide sequence: TGTGCCAGCAGTGGATTTGGTTACGAGCAGTACTTC. This codes for CASSGFGYEQYF.

The chain is built from TRBV11-2 and TRBJ2-5, with D perhaps TRBD2 (5 bases). V gave up 5 bases and J gave up 5 bases, with 18 bases separating them. Germline V lookup: CDR1 SGHAT, CDR2 FQNNGV. This CDR3 comprises 15 residues. CDR3 sequence reads: CASSPTGNLGETQYF. The CDR3 nucleotides read TGTGCCAGCAGCCCAACCGGGAACCTGGGGGAGACCCAGTACTTC.

This rearrangement joins TRBV9 to TRBJ2-3, with 12 bases aligning to TRBD2. This CDR3 region has 16 residues. V lost 4 bases, J lost 2 bases, and 5 bases stayed unmatched. Germline CDR1 and CDR2: SGDLS and YYNGEE. This chain's CDR3 is CASSLRLAGATDTQYF. The CDR3 DNA sequence: TGTGCCAGCAGCCTCAGACTAGCGGGGGCCACAGATACGCAGTATTTT.

The chain employs TRBV4-3 and TRBJ2-3; TRBD2 matches 12 bases. V was clipped by 3 bases and J by 3 bases; unmatched bases: 4. CDR1 and CDR2 from the germline V gene are LGHNA and YSLEER. CDR3 length: 16 residues. This CDR3 is CASSQTSGSWTDTQYF. In nucleotides, the CDR3 is TGCGCCAGCAGCCAGACTAGCGGGAGTTGGACAGATACGCAGTATTTT.

This rearrangement joins TRBV6-7 to TRBJ2-2; D is ambiguous. TRBV6-7 is an open reading frame whose function is uncertain. V lost 2 bases and J 4 bases, leaving 17 bases between the germline ends. The CDR3 is 17 amino acids. CDR3 in amino acids: CASSYVQSNESTGELFF. CDR3 in DNA: TGTGCCAGCAGTTACGTACAGAGTAATGAGTCCACCGGGGAGCTGTTTTTT.

In DNA form, the CDR3 reads TGTGCCAGCAGCCCGGGGACGAGTTGGCGCTACACCTTC. Encoded protein: CASSPGTSWRYTF. The chain links TRBV5-5 to TRBJ1-2; tentatively, D is TRBD1 (5 bases). Germline V gene data show CDR1 as SGHKS and CDR2 as YYEKEE (reference sequence). Trimming cost V 4 bases and J 9 bases, with 16 bases left between them. The CDR3 runs 13 residues.

V usage is TRBV7-2 and J usage is TRBJ1-5; D gene ambiguous. Germline assignment: CDR1 SGHTA and CDR2 FQGNSA. The CDR3 spans 13 residues. V lost 5 bases and J 7 bases, leaving 12 bases between the germline ends. This CDR3 is CASSLEGGQPQHF. The CDR3 DNA sequence: TGTGCCAGCAGCCTAGAGGGTGGCCAGCCCCAGCATTTT.

This clone was seen more than once but under ten times. This chain connects TRBV7-3 to TRBJ2-3, with TRBD2 matching over 8 bases. Germline V gene sequence: CDR1 SGHTA, CDR2 FQGTGA. The CDR3 contains 14 residues. With 4 bases clipped from V and 6 bases from J, the junction kept 6 bases outside the gene matches. CDR3 bases: TGTGCCAGCAGCTCGGGACTAGGCGGGGATACGCAGTATTTT. Translation: CASSSGLGGDTQYF.

The chain carries TRBV7-6 and TRBJ2-7; D not certain. The CDR3 is 14 residues long. Germline-derived CDR1 and CDR2 are SGHVS and FNYEAQ. V dropped 4 bases and J dropped 0 bases, with 10 bases sitting between them. This CDR3 reads CASSSWLNSYEQYF. The CDR3 bases are TGTGCCAGCAGCTCCTGGTTAAACTCCTACGAGCAGTACTTC.

The chain employs TRBV18 and TRBJ2-1, with TRBD1 identical over 7 bases. The CDR3 covers 16 residues. CDR1 KGHSH and CDR2 LQKENI come from the germline V gene. Unmatched junction bases numbered 13, after V lost 4 bases and J lost 7 bases. The CDR3 region is CASSLGRQGTGNEQFF. CDR3 DNA sequence: TGTGCCAGCTCACTGGGCAGACAGGGAACAGGAAATGAGCAGTTCTTC.